The 32 T cell receptor beta chains in this list originate from one sample, sequenced in a study of cytomegalovirus exposure and HLA in healthy donors. Primers included in the PCR were 60 Vbeta and 13 Jbeta primers. Only in-frame clones appear in the TCRdb table, and some are missing; sequencing was by immunoSEQ multiplex PCR. This table has about 200,000 clones, just under 70% appearing once. Sequencing was performed on PBMCs. Every receptor here comes from a middle-aged man in good health and CMV-seropositive.

The rearrangement joins TRBV4-2 to TRBJ2-3, with 8 bases identical to TRBD1. V dropped 4 bases and J dropped 1; count of bases not matched to a gene: 7. The CDR3 covers 16 residues. Per the germline V gene, CDR1 is LGHNA and CDR2 is YNFKEQ. CDR3 in DNA: TGTGCCAGCAGCCTCTGGCCAGGGGGCCGCACAGATACGCAGTATTTT. Its translation is CASSLWPGGRTDTQYF.

The chain uses TRBV7-2 and TRBJ1-6; TRBD1 is a possible D gene (6 bases). Deletions cut 1 base from V and 6 bases from J, with 13 bases between. Germline CDR1 and CDR2: SGHTA and FQGNSA. The CDR3 covers 16 residues. The CDR3 DNA follows: TGTGCCAGCAGCTTAGGGTTAGGGGGACCTAATTCACCCCTCCACTTT. It encodes CASSLGLGGPNSPLHF. The whole variable domain, filled in from reference TRBV7-2 and TRBJ1-6, reads GAGVSQSPSNKVTEKGKDVELRCDPISGHTALYWYRQSLGQGLEFLIYFQGNSAPDKSGLPSDRFSAERTGGSVSTLTIQRTQQEDSAVYLCASSLGLGGPNSPLHFGNGTRLTVT.

The chain combines TRBV5-1 with TRBJ2-5; 11 nucleotides agree with TRBD2. The V gene end was trimmed by 4 bases and the J gene end by 4 bases; junction bases not matched to a gene: 6. This CDR3 is 15 amino acids long. CDR1 is SGHRS and CDR2 is YFSETQ in the germline V gene. CDR3 coding DNA: TGCGCCAGCAGCCCACTAGCGGGGGCGGGAGAGACCCAGTACTTC. It codes for CASSPLAGAGETQYF.

This clone was seen a handful of times. The chain links TRBV5-6 to TRBJ2-7; a weak D match, TRBD2 (6 bases). The CDR3 spans 13 residues. Germline-derived CDR1 and CDR2 are SGHDT and YYEEEE. V gave up 7 bases and J gave up 2 bases, with 13 bases separating them. The CDR3 sequence: CASHRGMAYEQYF. The CDR3 DNA sequence: TGTGCCAGCCACCGGGGGATGGCCTACGAGCAGTACTTC.

This clone was counted between two and nine times. The rearrangement uses TRBV2 and TRBJ1-5; 9 bases fit TRBD1. The germline gives CDR1 SNHLY, CDR2 FYNNEI. V trimming: 6 bases; J trimming: 1 base; junction bases outside the gene matches: 7. The CDR3 consists of 16 residues. In nucleotides, the CDR3 is TGTGCCAGCAGGGGACAGGGAGGACTAAGCAATCAGCCCCAGCATTTT. Translation: CASRGQGGLSNQPQHF.

This sequence joins TRBV16 and TRBJ2-2; D is perhaps TRBD2 (6 bases). Trimming removed 4 bases at V and 3 bases at J, with 15 bases between. Germline loops: CDR1 KGHSY, CDR2 FQNENV. This CDR3 has 16 residues. The CDR3 DNA follows: TGTGCCAGCAGCCCGCGGGGAAGGCGGGACACCGGGGAGCTGTTTTTT. Its protein is CASSPRGRRDTGELFF.

The rearrangement links TRBV18 to TRBJ1-4, with D possibly being TRBD1 (5 bases). Germline CDR1 KGHSH, CDR2 LQKENI. V was clipped by 0 bases and J by 6 bases, with 5 bases between them. This CDR3 has 13 residues. DNA for the CDR3: TGTGCCAGCTCACCACCAGGGGATGAAAAACTGTTTTTT. It encodes CASSPPGDEKLFF.

This chain joins TRBV18 and TRBJ2-7; a weak D match, TRBD2 (6 bases). Germline V gives CDR1 KGHSH, CDR2 LQKENI. Trimming stripped 2 bases from V and 6 bases from J, with 17 bases between. There are 15 residues in the CDR3. The CDR3 bases are TGTGCCAGCTCACCAGAGGGCGGTGACGGGGGCGAGCAGTACTTC. The encoded protein is CASSPEGGDGGEQYF.

This clone was seen a handful of times. The rearrangement joins TRBV19 to TRBJ1-5, with 7 bases fitting TRBD1. Germline CDR1 reads LNHDA; CDR2 reads SQIVND (reference sequence). V lost 9 bases and J lost 2; bases outside the gene matches: 10. The CDR3 loop spans 15 amino acids. The DNA of the CDR3 is TGTGCCAGCCGATCATTCCAGGGGGGCAATCAGCCCCAGCATTTT. Translation: CASRSFQGGNQPQHF.

The genes are TRBV7-6 and TRBJ2-3; perhaps TRBD2 as D (5 bases). The CDR3 has 15 amino acids. With 0 bases removed from V and 5 bases from J, the gap between germline ends came to 12 bases. Germline V gene data show CDR1 as SGHVS and CDR2 as FNYEAQ. The CDR3, as DNA: TGTGCCAGCAGCTTAGCGCGCCTAGCTGGAGATACGCAGTATTTT. Translated: CASSLARLAGDTQYF.

As concerns this clone: A read error may produce the germline difference seen at one junction end. Other DNA sequences from this sample encode an identical CDR3 as well. The rearrangement links TRBV5-8 to TRBJ1-5, with no clear D. Looked up from germline, CDR1 is SGHTS and CDR2 is YDEGEE. The CDR3 contains 12 residues. The CDR3 region is CASSFRDQPQHF. In nucleotides, the CDR3 is TGCGCCAGCAGCTTCCGGGATCAGCCCCAGCATTTT.

The V and J genes are TRBV27 and TRBJ1-1; 9 bases match TRBD1. The length of the CDR3 is 15 residues. V shed 5 bases and J 5 bases; nucleotides not matched to a gene: 9. The germline V gene encodes CDR1 MNHEY and CDR2 SMNVEV (reference sequence). As DNA, the CDR3 is TGTGCCAGCAGTCTAACGACAGGGGGGCTTACTGAAGCTTTCTTT. Encoded protein: CASSLTTGGLTEAFF.

This clone was detected only a few times. This chain joins TRBV7-5 and TRBJ1-5; TRBD1, the D gene given by the table, was not confirmed from the DNA. TRBV7-5 is given as a pseudogene. The CDR3 runs 16 residues. In nucleotides, the CDR3 is TGTGTCAGAACACGTTACAGACAGAAAAGGCATCAGCCCCAGCATTTT. It codes for CVRTRYRQKRHQPQHF.

The chain carries TRBV19 and TRBJ1-3; no firm D call. Germline values: CDR1 LNHDA, CDR2 SQIVND (reference sequence). With 6 bases removed from V and 9 bases from J, the gap between germline ends came to 12 bases. The CDR3 spans 12 residues. CDR3 in amino acids: CASRTDHGTIYF. CDR3 nucleotide sequence: TGTGCCAGTAGAACAGACCACGGCACCATATATTTT.

This clone was detected once. The identical CDR3 is also encoded by other nucleotide sequences in the sample. The chain uses TRBV9 and TRBJ1-2; no clear D. This CDR3 region has 11 residues. Trimming pared 0 bases from V and 8 bases from J, leaving 5 bases between. Germline values: CDR1 SGDLS, CDR2 YYNGEE. The CDR3: CASSVGAGYTF. CDR3 nucleotide sequence: TGTGCCAGCAGCGTAGGAGCCGGCTACACCTTC.

The chain uses TRBV6-5 and TRBJ1-1; D remains ambiguous. Germline V gene sequence: CDR1 MNHEY, CDR2 SVGAGI. The CDR3 consists of 14 residues. V was shortened by 2 bases and J by 1 base, with 8 bases between the two germline ends. In DNA, the CDR3 is TGTGCCAGCAGTTACGGGCAAACGAACACTGAAGCTTTCTTT. This encodes CASSYGQTNTEAFF.

This clone has more than one count but fewer than ten. The identical CDR3 is also encoded by other nucleotide sequences in the sample. The J gene is TRBJ2-7, the V gene TRBV5-1, with a tentative D call TRBD2 (6 bases). This CDR3 contains 13 residues. Trimming pared 0 bases from V and 3 bases from J, leaving 7 bases between. CDR1 is SGHRS, CDR2 YFSETQ, per germline. The CDR3, as DNA: TGCGCCAGCAGCTTGGCCGGGAGCTACGAGCAGTACTTC. Protein sequence: CASSLAGSYEQYF.

This clone occurred a few times. The chain couples TRBV5-1 to TRBJ2-7; possible D gene TRBD1, 6 bases. Looked up from germline, CDR1 is SGHRS and CDR2 is YFSETQ. With 2 bases removed from V and 2 bases from J, the gap between germline ends came to 14 bases. CDR3 length: 15 residues. The CDR3 nucleotides read TGCGCCAGCAGCTTCCCAGGGGAACCGACCTACGAGCAGTACTTC. Protein sequence: CASSFPGEPTYEQYF.

The rearrangement uses TRBV28 and TRBJ1-2; no clear D gene. Germline V gene lookup returns CDR1 MDHEN and CDR2 SYDVKM. This CDR3 contains 14 residues. V lost 7 bases and J 1 base, leaving 13 bases between the germline ends. In DNA form, the CDR3 reads TGTGCCAGCACCCTAGAAGGATTTAACTATGGCTACACCTTC. It is translated as CASTLEGFNYGYTF.

V gene TRBV6-6 combines with J gene TRBJ2-3; D is unresolved. The germline V and J ends were trimmed by 0 bases and 6 bases, with 7 bases remaining between them. This CDR3 has 13 amino acids. From germline, CDR1 is MNHNY and CDR2 SVGAGI (reference sequence). Here the CDR3 reads CASSYSPGDTQYF. CDR3 in DNA: TGTGCCAGCAGTTACTCTCCCGGGGATACGCAGTATTTT.

The V gene is TRBV2, the J gene TRBJ1-1; weak D call: TRBD1 (6 bases). The CDR3 is 15 residues long. Deletions cut 6 bases from V and 3 bases from J, with 17 bases between. Germline assignment: CDR1 SNHLY and CDR2 FYNNEI. This chain's CDR3 is CASSRRPTGDTEAFF. DNA of the CDR3: TGTGCCAGCAGCCGAAGGCCGACAGGAGACACTGAAGCTTTCTTT.

This clone is a singleton in its sample. The rearrangement links TRBV2 to TRBJ2-3, with D possibly being TRBD1 (5 bases). The ends were cut back, 8 bases at V and 6 bases at J, with 24 bases in the middle. From germline, CDR1 is SNHLY and CDR2 FYNNEI. CDR3 length: 16 residues. In DNA form, the CDR3 reads TGTGCCAGCTCCCGAGAAGGGGCCCTTGATTCTGATACGCAGTATTTT. Its translation is CASSREGALDSDTQYF.

The CDR3 DNA sequence: TGTGCCAGCAGCTTAGCGGACAGGGGCAATCAGCCCCAGCATTTT. This translates into CASSLADRGNQPQHF. The chain employs TRBV7-2 and TRBJ1-5, with 8 bases that match TRBD1. With 0 bases clipped from V and 2 bases from J, the junction kept 0 bases outside the gene matches. The length of the CDR3 is 15 residues. CDR1 and CDR2 (germline): SGHTA, FQGNSA. The complete variable domain, with remaining parts taken from reference TRBV7-2 and TRBJ1-5, reads GAGVSQSPSNKVTEKGKDVELRCDPISGHTALYWYRQSLGQGLEFLIYFQGNSAPDKSGLPSDRFSAERTGGSVSTLTIQRTQQEDSAVYLCASSLADRGNQPQHFGDGTRLSIL.

The chain joins TRBV5-1 to TRBJ2-1; TRBD2 is a possible D gene (5 bases). The CDR3 covers 15 residues. Germline V gene sequence: CDR1 SGHRS, CDR2 YFSETQ. Trimming removed 2 bases from V and 7 bases from J, with 16 bases in between. CDR3 sequence reads: CASSFLLAMGNEQFF. Here the CDR3 DNA reads TGCGCCAGCAGCTTTCTTCTAGCAATGGGGAATGAGCAGTTCTTC.

The chain links TRBV4-1 to TRBJ2-1; 9 bases match TRBD2. Germline lookup yields CDR1 MGHRA and CDR2 YSYEKL. The CDR3 runs to 17 residues. Germline trimming cut 1 base from V and 0 bases from J; bases unmatched to any gene: 4. For the CDR3, the DNA is TGCGCCAGCAGCCAAGCAGCGGGGGGTAGCTCCTACAATGAGCAGTTCTTC. Its protein product is CASSQAAGGSSYNEQFF.

This clone was counted once. The CDR3 coding sequence is TGTGCCAGCAGTCCCTCCTCAGATACGCAGTATTTT. Translating it yields CASSPSSDTQYF. The chain carries TRBV5-4 and TRBJ2-3; D is unresolved. With 5 bases removed from V and 4 bases from J, the gap between germline ends came to 8 bases. The CDR3 runs 12 residues. CDR1 and CDR2 from the germline V gene are SGHNT and YYREEE (reference sequence).

V is TRBV7-6 and J is TRBJ1-2; 8 bases agree with TRBD1. The CDR3 has 18 amino acids. Germline CDR1 reads SGHVS; CDR2 reads FNYEAQ. Losses at the gene ends were 3 bases for V and 8 bases for J; bases not matched to a gene: 20. CDR3 DNA: TGTGCCAGCAGCTTTTCGGGACAGGCACTCTTCATGGCCGAAGGCTACACCTTC. Translated, it gives CASSFSGQALFMAEGYTF.

The V call is TRBV7-2, the J call TRBJ2-7; 7 nucleotides match TRBD2. This CDR3 contains 14 residues. Trimming took 6 bases from V and 3 from J; bases not matched to a gene: 8. Germline-derived CDR1 and CDR2 are SGHTA and FQGNSA. The CDR3 bases are TGTGCCAGCAGACCCGGGGGGTTAGGCTACGAGCAGTACTTC. Translation: CASRPGGLGYEQYF.

This sequence joins TRBV27 and TRBJ2-1; 8 nucleotides line up with TRBD2. The length of the CDR3 is 16 residues. Per germline, CDR1 MNHEY and CDR2 SMNVEV (reference sequence). With 5 bases clipped from V and 1 base from J, the junction kept 7 bases outside the gene matches. The chain's CDR3 is CASSPRAGDSYNEQFF. As DNA, the CDR3 is TGTGCCAGCAGTCCCAGAGCGGGGGATTCCTACAATGAGCAGTTCTTC.

V is TRBV19 and J is TRBJ2-7, with TRBD1 matching over 9 bases. Trimming removed 6 bases from V and 0 bases from J; junction bases left unmatched: 3. The CDR3 extends over 14 amino acids. Germline CDR1 reads LNHDA; CDR2 reads SQIVND (reference sequence). CDR3 loop: CASRGQGPSYEQYF. The CDR3 bases are TGTGCCAGTAGGGGACAGGGCCCCTCCTACGAGCAGTACTTC.

The chain carries TRBV2 and TRBJ2-1, with TRBD2 matching 11 bases. Germline assignment: CDR1 SNHLY and CDR2 FYNNEI. The CDR3 covers 15 residues. V lost 7 bases, J lost 9 bases, and 11 bases stayed unmatched. CDR3: CASNPLAGGPGEQFF. CDR3 DNA sequence: TGTGCCAGCAACCCCTTAGCGGGGGGGCCGGGTGAGCAGTTCTTC.

The CDR3 is CASSLVRGQGGTYF. The DNA of the CDR3 is TGTGCCAGCAGCTTAGTTAGGGGACAGGGGGGGACGTACTTC. The chain links TRBV7-2 to TRBJ2-7; 11 nucleotides match TRBD1. With V trimmed by 1 base and J by 12 bases, 8 bases remained unmatched. In germline, CDR1 is SGHTA, CDR2 FQGNSA. The CDR3 contains 14 residues. The whole variable domain, remainder taken from reference TRBV7-2 and TRBJ2-7, is GAGVSQSPSNKVTEKGKDVELRCDPISGHTALYWYRQSLGQGLEFLIYFQGNSAPDKSGLPSDRFSAERTGGSVSTLTIQRTQQEDSAVYLCASSLVRGQGGTYFGPGTRLTVT.